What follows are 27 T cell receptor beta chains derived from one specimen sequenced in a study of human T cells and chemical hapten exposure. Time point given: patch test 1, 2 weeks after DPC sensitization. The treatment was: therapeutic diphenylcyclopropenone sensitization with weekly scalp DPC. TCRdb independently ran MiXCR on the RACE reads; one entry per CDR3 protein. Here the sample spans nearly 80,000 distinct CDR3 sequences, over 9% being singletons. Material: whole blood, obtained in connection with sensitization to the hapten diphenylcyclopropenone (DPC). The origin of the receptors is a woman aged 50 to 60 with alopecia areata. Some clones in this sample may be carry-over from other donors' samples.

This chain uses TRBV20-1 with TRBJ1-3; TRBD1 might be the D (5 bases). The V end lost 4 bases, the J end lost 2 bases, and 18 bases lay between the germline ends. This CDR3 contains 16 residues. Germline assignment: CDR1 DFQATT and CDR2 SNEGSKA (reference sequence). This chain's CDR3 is CSATAGTGDAGNTIYF. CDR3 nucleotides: TGCAGTGCTACCGCCGGAACAGGCGATGCTGGAAACACCATATATTTT.

In nucleotides, the CDR3 is TGTGCCAGCAGAGAGGGCGCCACCGGGGAGCTGTTTTTT. It yields the protein CASREGATGELFF. The genes are TRBV7-2 and TRBJ2-2; D might be TRBD2 (5 bases). V was shortened by 6 bases and J by 4 bases, with 9 bases between the two germline ends. Germline CDR1 SGHTA, CDR2 FQGNSA. The CDR3 runs to 13 residues.

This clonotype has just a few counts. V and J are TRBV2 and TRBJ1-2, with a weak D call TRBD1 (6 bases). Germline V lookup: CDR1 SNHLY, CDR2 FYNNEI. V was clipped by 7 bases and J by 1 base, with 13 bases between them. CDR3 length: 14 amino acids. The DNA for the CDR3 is TGTGCCAGCAAGACAGGAGGACTTAACTATGGCTACACCTTC. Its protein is CASKTGGLNYGYTF. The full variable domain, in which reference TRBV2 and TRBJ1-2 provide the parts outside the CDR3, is EPEVTQTPSHQVTQMGQEVILRCVPISNHLYFYWYRQILGQKVEFLVSFYNNEISEKSEIFDDQFSVERPDGSNFTLKIRSTKLEDSAMYFCASKTGGLNYGYTFGSGTRLTVV.

DNA for the CDR3: TGCGCCAGCAGCAACCGATTCCAAGAGACCCAGTACTTC. Translated: CASSNRFQETQYF. This chain uses TRBV5-1 with TRBJ2-5, with unresolved D. V lost 4 bases and J 1 base, leaving 8 bases between the germline ends. This CDR3 has 13 amino acids. Germline V gene sequence: CDR1 SGHRS, CDR2 YFSETQ. Drawing the rest from reference TRBV5-1 and TRBJ2-5, the complete variable domain is KAGVTQTPRYLIKTRGQQVTLSCSPISGHRSVSWYQQTPGQGLQFLFEYFSETQRNKGNFPGRFSGRQFSNSRSEMNVSTLELGDSALYLCASSNRFQETQYFGPGTRLLVL.

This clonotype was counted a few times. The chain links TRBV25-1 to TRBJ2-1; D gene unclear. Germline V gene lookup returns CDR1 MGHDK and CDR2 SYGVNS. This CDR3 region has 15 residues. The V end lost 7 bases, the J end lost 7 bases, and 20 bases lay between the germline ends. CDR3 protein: CASMSGVPGSNEQFF. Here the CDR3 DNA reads TGTGCCAGCATGAGTGGGGTACCGGGTAGTAATGAGCAGTTCTTC.

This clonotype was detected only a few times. The CDR3 DNA reads as TGTGCCAGCAGCCAAGAAATAGCGGCCACCTACGAGCAGTACTTC. Residues: CASSQEIAATYEQYF. The gene calls are TRBV4-2 and TRBJ2-7, with D maybe TRBD2 (6 bases). This CDR3 is 15 amino acids long. Germline V gene data show CDR1 as LGHNA and CDR2 as YNFKEQ. V lost 0 bases to trimming and J lost 2 bases, with 11 bases between them.

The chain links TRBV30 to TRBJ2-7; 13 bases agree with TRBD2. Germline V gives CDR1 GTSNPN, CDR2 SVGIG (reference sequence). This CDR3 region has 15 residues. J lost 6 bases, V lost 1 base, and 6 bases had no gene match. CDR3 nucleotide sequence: TGTGCCTGGAGTGGTGGACTAGCGGGAGTCAGCGAGCAGTACTTC. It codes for CAWSGGLAGVSEQYF.

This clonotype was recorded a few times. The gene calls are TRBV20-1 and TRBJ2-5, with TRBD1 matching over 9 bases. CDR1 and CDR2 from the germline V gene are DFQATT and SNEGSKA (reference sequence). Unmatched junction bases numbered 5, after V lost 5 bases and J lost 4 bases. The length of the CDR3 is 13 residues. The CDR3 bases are TGCAGTGCTTCTAAGACAGGGGGAGAGACCCAGTACTTC. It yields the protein CSASKTGGETQYF.

In nucleotides, the CDR3 is TGTGCCAGCACTTCTCCTGGTGCGGGGGTTAGGGAAAAACTGTTTTTT. Residues: CASTSPGAGVREKLFF. The rearrangement uses TRBV28 and TRBJ1-4; D is possibly TRBD1 (5 bases). Per the germline V gene, CDR1 is MDHEN and CDR2 is SYDVKM. V lost 7 bases, J lost 8 bases, and 23 bases lay in between. This CDR3 contains 16 residues.

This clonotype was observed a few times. The CDR3 DNA is TGCAGCGTTTCAGGGGGGAATCACTCTGGGGCCAACGTCCTGACTTTC. Translation: CSVSGGNHSGANVLTF. V is TRBV29-1 and J is TRBJ2-6; possible D gene TRBD1, 7 bases. Looked up from germline, CDR1 is SQVTM and CDR2 is ANQGSEA. V gave up 5 bases and J gave up 0 bases, with 14 bases separating them. There are 16 residues in the CDR3.

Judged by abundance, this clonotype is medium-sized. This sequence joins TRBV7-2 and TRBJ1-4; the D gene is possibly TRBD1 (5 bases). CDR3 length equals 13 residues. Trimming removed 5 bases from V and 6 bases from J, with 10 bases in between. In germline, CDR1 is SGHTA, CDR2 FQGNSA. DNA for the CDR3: TGTGCCAGCAGCCGGGACTTGGATGAAAAACTGTTTTTT. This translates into CASSRDLDEKLFF.

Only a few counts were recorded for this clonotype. The CDR3: CASSRGGVETQYF. CDR3 coding DNA: TGTGCCAGCAGTCGGGGAGGAGTAGAGACCCAGTACTTC. V usage is TRBV25-1 and J usage is TRBJ2-5; TRBD2 might be the D (6 bases). Germline V gives CDR1 MGHDK, CDR2 SYGVNS. The CDR3 extends over 13 amino acids. Trimming took off 5 bases at V and 4 bases at J, with 11 bases between the two ends.

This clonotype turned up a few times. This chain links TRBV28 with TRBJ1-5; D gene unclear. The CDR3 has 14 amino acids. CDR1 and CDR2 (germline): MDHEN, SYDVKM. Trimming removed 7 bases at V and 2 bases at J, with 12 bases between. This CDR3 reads CASNIPRGNQPQHF. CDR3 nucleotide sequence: TGTGCCAGCAATATACCTAGGGGCAATCAGCCCCAGCATTTT.

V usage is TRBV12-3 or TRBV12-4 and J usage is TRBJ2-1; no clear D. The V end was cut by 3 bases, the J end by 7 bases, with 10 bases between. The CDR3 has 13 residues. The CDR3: CASSFWDGNEQFF. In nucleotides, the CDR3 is TGTGCCAGCAGTTTTTGGGATGGGAATGAGCAGTTCTTC.

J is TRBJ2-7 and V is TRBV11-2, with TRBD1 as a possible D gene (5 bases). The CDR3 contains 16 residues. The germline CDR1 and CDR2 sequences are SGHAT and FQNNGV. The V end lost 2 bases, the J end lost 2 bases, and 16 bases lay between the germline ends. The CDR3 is CASSLRGKTEAYEQYF. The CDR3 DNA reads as TGTGCCAGCAGCTTAAGGGGTAAGACAGAGGCCTACGAGCAGTACTTC.

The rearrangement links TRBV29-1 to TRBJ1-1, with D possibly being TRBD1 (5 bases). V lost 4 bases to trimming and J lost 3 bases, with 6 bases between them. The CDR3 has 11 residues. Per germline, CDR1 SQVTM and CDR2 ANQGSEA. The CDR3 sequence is CSVGGDTEAFF. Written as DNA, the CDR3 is TGCAGCGTTGGAGGGGACACTGAAGCTTTCTTT.

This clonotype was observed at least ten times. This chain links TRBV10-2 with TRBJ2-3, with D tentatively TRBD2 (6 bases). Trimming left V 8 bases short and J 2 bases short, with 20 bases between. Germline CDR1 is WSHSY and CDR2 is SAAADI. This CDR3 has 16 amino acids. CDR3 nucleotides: TGCGCCAGCCGCCCAAGAGGCGCGGGACCCACAGATACGCAGTATTTT. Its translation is CASRPRGAGPTDTQYF.

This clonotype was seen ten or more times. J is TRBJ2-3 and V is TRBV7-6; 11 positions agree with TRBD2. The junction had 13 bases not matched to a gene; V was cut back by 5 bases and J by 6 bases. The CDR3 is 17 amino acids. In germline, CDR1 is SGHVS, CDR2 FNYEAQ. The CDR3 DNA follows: TGTGCCAGCAGCCCAGGGACTAGCGGAGGCCCTAGGGATACGCAGTATTTT. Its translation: CASSPGTSGGPRDTQYF.

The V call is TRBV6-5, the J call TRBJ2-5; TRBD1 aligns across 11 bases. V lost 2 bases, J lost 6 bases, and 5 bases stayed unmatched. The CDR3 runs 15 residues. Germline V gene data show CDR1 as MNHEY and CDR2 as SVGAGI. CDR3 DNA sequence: TGTGCCAGCAGTTACGGACAGGGGGCTCGGAAGACCCAGTACTTC. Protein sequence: CASSYGQGARKTQYF.

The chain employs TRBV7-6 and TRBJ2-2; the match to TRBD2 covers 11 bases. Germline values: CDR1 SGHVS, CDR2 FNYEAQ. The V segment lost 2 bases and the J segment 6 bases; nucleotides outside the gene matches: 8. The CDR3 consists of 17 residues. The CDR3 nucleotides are TGTGCCAGCAGCTTATTGCTAGCGGGAGGACTTCCCGGGGAGCTGTTTTTT. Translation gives CASSLLLAGGLPGELFF.

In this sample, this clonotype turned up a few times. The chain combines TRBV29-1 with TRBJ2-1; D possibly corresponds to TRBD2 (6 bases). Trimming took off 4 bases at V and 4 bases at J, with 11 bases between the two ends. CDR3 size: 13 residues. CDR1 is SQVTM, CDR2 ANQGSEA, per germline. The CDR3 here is CSVGIGGYNEQFF. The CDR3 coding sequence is TGCAGCGTTGGTATCGGGGGTTACAATGAGCAGTTCTTC.

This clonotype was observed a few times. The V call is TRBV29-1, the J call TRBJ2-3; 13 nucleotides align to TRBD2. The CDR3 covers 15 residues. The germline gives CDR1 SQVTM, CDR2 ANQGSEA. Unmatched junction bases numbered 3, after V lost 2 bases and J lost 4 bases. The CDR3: CSVEPGLAGADTQYF. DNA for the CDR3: TGCAGCGTTGAACCCGGACTAGCGGGAGCAGATACGCAGTATTTT.

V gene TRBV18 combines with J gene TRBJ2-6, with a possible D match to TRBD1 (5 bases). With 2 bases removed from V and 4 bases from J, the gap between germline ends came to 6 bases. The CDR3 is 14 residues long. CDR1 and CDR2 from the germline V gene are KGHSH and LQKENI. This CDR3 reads CASSPGAGANVLTF. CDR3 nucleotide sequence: TGTGCCAGCTCACCAGGGGCCGGGGCCAACGTCCTGACTTTC.

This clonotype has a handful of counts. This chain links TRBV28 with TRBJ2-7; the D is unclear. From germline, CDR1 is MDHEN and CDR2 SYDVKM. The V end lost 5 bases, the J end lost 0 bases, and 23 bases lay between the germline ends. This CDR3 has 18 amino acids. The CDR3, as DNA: TGTGCCAGCAGTCCGCCCCCCTTATGGACGGGTAGCTCCTACGAGCAGTACTTC. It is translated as CASSPPPLWTGSSYEQYF.

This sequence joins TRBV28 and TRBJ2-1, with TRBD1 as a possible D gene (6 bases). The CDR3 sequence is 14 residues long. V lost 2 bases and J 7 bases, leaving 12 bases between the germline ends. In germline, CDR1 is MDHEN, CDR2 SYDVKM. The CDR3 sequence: CASSLTHQGNEQFF. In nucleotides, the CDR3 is TGTGCCAGCAGTTTAACCCATCAGGGGAATGAGCAGTTCTTC.

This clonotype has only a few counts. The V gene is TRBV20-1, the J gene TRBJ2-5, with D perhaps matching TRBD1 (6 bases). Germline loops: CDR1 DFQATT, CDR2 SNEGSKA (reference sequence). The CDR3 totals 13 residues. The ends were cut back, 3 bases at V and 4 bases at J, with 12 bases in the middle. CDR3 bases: TGCAGTGCTAGTCGACAGGATCCAGAGACCCAGTACTTC. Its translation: CSASRQDPETQYF.

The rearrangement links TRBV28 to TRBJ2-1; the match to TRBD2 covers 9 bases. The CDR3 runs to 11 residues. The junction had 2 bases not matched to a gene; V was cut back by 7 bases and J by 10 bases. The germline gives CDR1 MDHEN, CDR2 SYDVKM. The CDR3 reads CASKREDEQFF. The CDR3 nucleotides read TGTGCCAGCAAGCGGGAGGACGAGCAGTTCTTC.